These 32 T cell receptor beta chains were sequenced from one sample in a study of blood T cells in healthy people across ages. A sample-barcoded 5' primer and a J-beta primer mix were used in a second PCR of roughly 6 to 12 cycles. One entry per CDR3 protein results from TCRdb running MiXCR on the 5' RACE reads. The data hold roughly 800,000 distinct CDR3 sequences, with about 53% observed a single time. Material for sequencing was blood. Source of these receptors: an elderly man in good health.

The chain employs TRBV2 and TRBJ2-1, with 8 positions matching TRBD2. CDR3 length: 14 amino acids. Trimming at V came to 8 bases and at J to 7 bases, leaving 10 bases not matched to a gene. From germline, CDR1 is SNHLY and CDR2 FYNNEI. The CDR3, as DNA: TGTGCCAGCGTAGCGGGGCTCATTTCTAATGAGCAGTTCTTC. Translating gives CASVAGLISNEQFF.

This chain links TRBV7-6 with TRBJ1-6, with D uncertain. The CDR3 has 16 residues. Trimming took 3 bases from V and 0 from J, leaving 9 bases between them. Germline CDR1 SGHVS, CDR2 FNYEAQ. The CDR3 DNA reads TGTGCCAGCAGCTTCTCGGGTAGCTCCTATAATTCACCCCTCCACTTT. Residues: CASSFSGSSYNSPLHF.

The chain is built from TRBV2 and TRBJ2-3; D not resolved. The CDR3 totals 13 residues. The germline CDR1 and CDR2 sequences are SNHLY and FYNNEI. The V and J ends lost 7 bases and 2 bases respectively, with 10 bases between them. The DNA of the CDR3 is TGTGCCAGCATTTTGCGGCACACAGATACGCAGTATTTT. It is translated as CASILRHTDTQYF.

The rearrangement uses TRBV7-9 and TRBJ2-5; tentatively, D is TRBD2 (6 bases). V shed 2 bases and J shed 1 base, with 14 bases lying between them. CDR1 and CDR2 from the germline V gene are SEHNR and FQNEAQ (reference sequence). The CDR3 runs to 16 residues. The CDR3: CASSLTTSLLQETQYF. The CDR3 bases are TGTGCCAGCAGCTTAACAACTAGCCTCCTCCAAGAGACCCAGTACTTC. Together with reference TRBV7-9 and TRBJ2-5, the CDR3 gives the full variable domain: DTGVSQNPRHKITKRGQNVTFRCDPISEHNRLYWYRQTLGQGPEFLTYFQNEAQLEKSRLLSDRFSAERPKGSFSTLEIQRTEQGDSAMYLCASSLTTSLLQETQYFGPGTRLLVL.

This clonotype was observed many times. The chain employs TRBV6-6 and TRBJ2-3; the D is unclear. V lost 0 bases and J lost 1, with 8 bases in between. Germline V lookup: CDR1 MNHNY, CDR2 SVGAGI (reference sequence). This CDR3 is built from 15 residues. The CDR3 sequence: CASSYSGLRTDTQYF. The CDR3 nucleotides read TGTGCCAGCAGTTACTCGGGCCTCCGCACAGATACGCAGTATTTT.

V is TRBV7-9 and J is TRBJ2-1; 13 nucleotides match TRBD2. The V and J ends lost 5 bases and 4 bases, in that order; junction bases with no gene match: 5. This CDR3 contains 16 residues. CDR1 and CDR2 from the germline V gene are SEHNR and FQNEAQ (reference sequence). CDR3 sequence (DNA): TGTGCCAGCAGCACCCGACTAGCGGGGGGATACAATGAGCAGTTCTTC. It is translated as CASSTRLAGGYNEQFF.

This sequence joins TRBV7-2 and TRBJ2-1, with D maybe TRBD2 (7 bases). In germline, CDR1 is SGHTA, CDR2 FQGNSA. The CDR3 is 16 amino acids. Trimming shortened V by 7 bases and J by 3 bases, and 19 bases separated the two germline ends. CDR3 in amino acids: CASTPVGGGFYNEQFF. Written as DNA, the CDR3 is TGTGCCAGCACCCCGGTGGGAGGGGGATTCTACAATGAGCAGTTCTTC.

The chain employs TRBV28 and TRBJ2-7; 7 bases fit TRBD1. J gave up 4 bases and V 5 bases, and 8 bases lay outside the gene matches. CDR1 MDHEN and CDR2 SYDVKM come from the germline V gene. The CDR3 is 14 residues long. CDR3 in amino acids: CASSTGQARYEQYF. CDR3 DNA sequence: TGTGCCAGCAGTACCGGACAGGCGCGTTACGAGCAGTACTTC.

This clonotype was counted only a few times. The chain combines TRBV25-1 with TRBJ2-5; D perhaps matches TRBD2 (6 bases). The V gene lost 3 bases and the J gene lost 7 bases, with 15 bases spanning the gap. Per germline, CDR1 MGHDK and CDR2 SYGVNS. The CDR3 covers 14 residues. This CDR3 reads CASSDRDFPGTQYF. Here the CDR3 DNA reads TGTGCCAGCAGTGACAGGGACTTTCCGGGGACCCAGTACTTC.

The chain carries TRBV20-1 and TRBJ1-2; a weak D match, TRBD1 (5 bases). The CDR3 extends over 11 amino acids. V lost 7 bases and J lost 7, with 13 bases in between. Germline CDR1 DFQATT, CDR2 SNEGSKA (reference sequence). CDR3 loop: CSVGGSLGYTF. The CDR3 DNA reads as TGCAGTGTTGGGGGGTCGCTTGGCTACACCTTC.

The chain recombines TRBV11-2 with TRBJ2-1; 8 nucleotides line up with TRBD1. Per germline, CDR1 SGHAT and CDR2 FQNNGV. J was trimmed by 8 bases and V by 5 bases; bases with no gene match: 8. The CDR3 totals 14 residues. Here the CDR3 DNA reads TGTGCCAGCAGCGCCCAGACAGGGGCCGATGAGCAGTTCTTC. It codes for CASSAQTGADEQFF.

The chain couples TRBV12-3 or TRBV12-4 to TRBJ2-7, with D possibly called TRBD1 or TRBD2 (6 bases each). This CDR3 is 15 amino acids long. V lost 3 bases and J lost 7, with 19 bases in between. CDR3: CASSFGGGSYNEQYF. CDR3 in DNA: TGTGCCAGCAGTTTCGGAGGGGGTTCCTATAATGAGCAGTACTTC.

A few counts support this clonotype. The chain uses TRBV12-3 or TRBV12-4 and TRBJ2-4; 10 bases match TRBD1. The J call could be wrong; TRBJ2-7 is a better fit for the DNA end. The CDR3 runs to 19 residues. In DNA form, the CDR3 reads TGTGCCAGCAGCCCTCGAATTGGGGACAGGGGTCGCCTGGGTTACGAGCAGTACTTC. Protein product: CASSPRIGDRGRLGYEQYF.

As regards this clonotype: Mismatch with germline at one junction end may stem from a read error. V and J are TRBV5-1 and TRBJ2-1, with D perhaps TRBD2 (6 bases). Germline assignment: CDR1 SGHRS and CDR2 YFSETQ. This CDR3 has 15 amino acids. This CDR3 is CASSSEGGPYNEQFF. Here the CDR3 DNA reads TGTGCCAGCAGCTCCGAGGGAGGCCCCTACAATGAGCAGTTCTTC. The full variable domain, completed using reference TRBV5-1 and TRBJ2-1, is KAGVTQTPRYLIKTRGQQVTLSCSPISGHRSVSWYQQTPGQGLQFLFEYFSETQRNKGNFPGRFSGRQFSNSRSEMNVSTLELGDSALYLCASSSEGGPYNEQFFGPGTRLTVL.

The chain recombines TRBV7-3 with TRBJ2-1; D is perhaps TRBD2 (5 bases). Trimming pared 5 bases from V and 8 bases from J, leaving 13 bases between. CDR1 is SGHTA, CDR2 FQGTGA, per germline. This CDR3 is 13 amino acids long. The CDR3 nucleotides read TGTGCCAGCAGCCTTCTTCCCGGGGATGAGCAGTTCTTC. As protein: CASSLLPGDEQFF.

V is TRBV20-1 and J is TRBJ1-2; maybe TRBD1 (5 bases). This CDR3 contains 13 residues. V gave up 5 bases and J gave up 8 bases, with 18 bases separating them. Germline V gene data show CDR1 as DFQATT and CDR2 as SNEGSKA (reference sequence). DNA of the CDR3: TGCAGTGCTTCAACGGGCGGGGGAGAGGGCTACACCTTC. The encoded protein is CSASTGGGEGYTF.

The rearrangement joins TRBV6-5 to TRBJ2-1; D tentatively fits TRBD1 or TRBD2 (5 bases each). V was cut by 4 bases and J by 12 bases, with 13 bases left in between. CDR1 is MNHEY, CDR2 SVGAGI, per germline. The CDR3 is 12 residues long. CDR3 nucleotides: TGTGCCAGCAGTTTACTAGGGGCCCGGCAGTTCTTC. Its translation is CASSLLGARQFF.

This clonotype occurred a few times. V usage is TRBV7-2 and J usage is TRBJ2-1; TRBD2 matches at 13 bases. Germline V lookup: CDR1 SGHTA, CDR2 FQGNSA. With V trimmed by 5 bases and J by 8 bases, 15 bases remained unmatched. The CDR3 spans 18 residues. CDR3 DNA sequence: TGTGCCAGCAGCCGCCTCCTAAAACTAGCGGGAGGGGGGGATGAGCAGTTCTTC. Amino acid sequence: CASSRLLKLAGGGDEQFF.

V and J are TRBV12-3 or TRBV12-4 and TRBJ2-3; TRBD2 agrees at 9 bases. The V gene end was trimmed by 3 bases and the J gene end by 14 bases; junction bases not matched to a gene: 18. This CDR3 is 16 amino acids long. CDR3 region: CASSLRVAGAHRYAYF. The CDR3 DNA reads as TGTGCCAGCAGTTTGAGGGTAGCGGGAGCGCACAGATACGCGTATTTT.

V usage is TRBV25-1 and J usage is TRBJ1-2; no definite D call. Looked up from germline, CDR1 is MGHDK and CDR2 is SYGVNS. The CDR3 runs to 13 residues. V lost 3 bases to trimming and J lost 8 bases, with 13 bases between them. CDR3 region: CASSDREAHGYTF. Here the CDR3 DNA reads TGTGCCAGCAGTGACCGGGAGGCGCACGGCTACACCTTC.

The CDR3: CASSYSIGGSSYNSPLHF. The CDR3, as DNA: TGTGCCAGCAGTTACTCTATTGGTGGAAGCTCCTATAATTCACCCCTCCACTTT. The chain joins TRBV6-5 to TRBJ1-6; D unresolved. This CDR3 has 18 amino acids. Germline CDR1 MNHEY, CDR2 SVGAGI. Deletions cut 0 bases from V and 0 bases from J, with 12 bases between.

The J gene is TRBJ1-2, the V gene TRBV7-2; D not certain. CDR3 length: 13 amino acids. The germline V gene encodes CDR1 SGHTA and CDR2 FQGNSA. Trimming cost V 3 bases and J 7 bases, with 12 bases left between them. The chain's CDR3 is CASSFNDRLGYTF. The CDR3, as DNA: TGTGCCAGCAGCTTTAATGACCGTCTTGGCTACACCTTC.

V and J are TRBV3-1 and TRBJ2-1; tentative D call: TRBD2 (5 bases). V lost 2 bases and J lost 1, with 6 bases in between. The CDR3 runs to 14 residues. Germline-derived CDR1 and CDR2 are LGHDT and YNNKEL (reference sequence). The CDR3 DNA reads TGTGCCAGCAGCCAACTAGCATCCTACAATGAGCAGTTCTTC. It yields the protein CASSQLASYNEQFF.

This clonotype has only one observation. This chain joins TRBV2 and TRBJ2-4; D could derive from TRBD1 or TRBD2 (5 bases each). The DNA end favors TRBJ2-7, so the J call may be wrong. Germline values: CDR1 SNHLY, CDR2 FYNNEI. CDR3 length: 15 residues. Here the CDR3 DNA reads TGTGCCAGCACCCTAGTCGGGACGGCATCCTACGAGCAGTACTTC. It codes for CASTLVGTASYEQYF.

This clonotype was detected a few times. The chain couples TRBV2 to TRBJ2-7; D gene unclear. This CDR3 is built from 13 residues. Per the germline V gene, CDR1 is SNHLY and CDR2 is FYNNEI. V lost 4 bases to trimming and J lost 3 bases, with 10 bases between them. The CDR3 loop reads CASSGAINYEQYF. The CDR3 nucleotides read TGTGCCAGCAGTGGAGCGATTAACTACGAGCAGTACTTC.

The V and J genes are TRBV29-1 and TRBJ2-5, with TRBD2 matching over 9 bases. V trimming: 4 bases; J trimming: 11 bases; junction bases outside the gene matches: 14. Germline V gene data show CDR1 as SQVTM and CDR2 as ANQGSEA. The CDR3 runs to 14 residues. The CDR3 reads CSVVVGGGGNEQYF. The CDR3 DNA reads TGCAGCGTTGTGGTTGGCGGGGGGGGGAATGAGCAGTACTTC.

The rearrangement links TRBV19 to TRBJ2-1, with D tentatively TRBD1 or TRBD2 (6 bases each). Trimming left V 5 bases short and J 9 bases short, with 14 bases between. The CDR3 runs to 13 residues. Germline CDR1 reads LNHDA; CDR2 reads SQIVND (reference sequence). The CDR3 coding sequence is TGTGCCAGTAGTGGGGGCGGGGCTGGTGAGCAGTTCTTC. Encoded protein: CASSGGGAGEQFF.

This clonotype was observed a few times. The CDR3 DNA is TGCAGCGTTGAACGGGCCACAGATACGCAGTATTTT. This gives the protein CSVERATDTQYF. V is TRBV29-1 and J is TRBJ2-3; D unresolved. Between the trimmed V and J ends, which lost 2 bases and 2 bases, there was a span of 5 bases. This CDR3 spans 12 amino acids. The V gene's germline CDR1 is SQVTM and CDR2 ANQGSEA.

The genes are TRBV29-1 and TRBJ1-1; D is unresolved. The CDR3 consists of 12 residues. Germline CDR1 is SQVTM and CDR2 is ANQGSEA. The germline V and J ends were trimmed by 4 bases and 1 base, with 7 bases remaining between them. CDR3 nucleotides: TGCAGCGTTGTCACGGGGAACACTGAAGCTTTCTTT. Protein sequence: CSVVTGNTEAFF.

V is TRBV25-1 and J is TRBJ2-7; 9 positions match TRBD2. V shed 1 base and J 0 bases; nucleotides not matched to a gene: 4. This CDR3 comprises 16 residues. The germline CDR1 and CDR2 sequences are MGHDK and SYGVNS. The CDR3 bases are TGTGCCAGCAGTGAATTGGGTAGCGGGAGCTCCTACGAGCAGTACTTC. Residues: CASSELGSGSSYEQYF.

The rearrangement joins TRBV20-1 to TRBJ2-1; 11 nucleotides line up with TRBD2. This CDR3 has 15 amino acids. Germline V gives CDR1 DFQATT, CDR2 SNEGSKA (reference sequence). V dropped 5 bases and J dropped 10; count of bases not matched to a gene: 13. The CDR3 DNA reads as TGCAGTGCTCGAATGGAGGCTAGCGGGAGGAAGGAGCAGTTCTTC. It specifies CSARMEASGRKEQFF.

The sample holds a few counts of this clonotype. The genes are TRBV7-8 and TRBJ2-3; D unclear. The CDR3 runs to 12 residues. The germline CDR1 and CDR2 sequences are SGHVS and FQNEAQ. The germline V and J ends were trimmed by 4 bases and 4 bases, with 6 bases remaining between them. The CDR3 region has the DNA TGTGCCAGCAGCTCCTTTGCAGATACGCAGTATTTT. It yields the protein CASSSFADTQYF.